This TCR beta chain was captured by sequencing in a study of cytomegalovirus exposure and HLA in healthy donors. Concerning this clone: Its target is unknown.

Study-wide results and limits: Across donors, most TCRs were seen rarely, yet some public ones were widespread.

The protocol was immunoSEQ multiplex PCR, while the TCRdb copy is restricted to in-frame clones and leaves out a portion. The sample includes 90,000 to 150,000 clones, 75% to 90% of them seen just once. This sequence was found in a man between 18 and 29 years old in good health and CMV-seropositive. The specimen sequenced was PBMCs.

CDR3 in DNA: TGTGCCAGCAGTTTCTCCAGTAGCGGGGGGGCCCCAGATACGCAGTATTTT. Residues: CASSFSSSGGAPDTQYF. The V call is TRBV28, the J call TRBJ2-3; 11 bases line up with TRBD2. This CDR3 spans 17 amino acids. In germline, CDR1 is MDHEN, CDR2 SYDVKM. V gave up 3 bases and J gave up 4 bases; unmatched junction bases: 9.